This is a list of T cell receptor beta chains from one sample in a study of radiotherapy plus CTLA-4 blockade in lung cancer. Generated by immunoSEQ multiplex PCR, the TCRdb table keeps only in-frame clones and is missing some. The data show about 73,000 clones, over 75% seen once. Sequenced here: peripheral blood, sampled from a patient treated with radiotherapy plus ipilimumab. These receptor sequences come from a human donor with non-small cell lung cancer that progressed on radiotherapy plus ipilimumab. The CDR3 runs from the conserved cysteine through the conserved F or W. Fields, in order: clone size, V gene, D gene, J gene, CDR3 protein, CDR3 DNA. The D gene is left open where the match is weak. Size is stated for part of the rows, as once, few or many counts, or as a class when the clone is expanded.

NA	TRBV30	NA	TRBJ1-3	CAWSVQGISGNTIYF	TGTGCCTGGAGTGTACAGGGCATCTCTGGAAACACCATATATTTT
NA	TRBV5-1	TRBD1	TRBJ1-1	CASSLRPGTALNTEAFF	TGCGCCAGCAGCTTACGTCCCGGGACAGCTCTGAACACTGAAGCTTTCTTT
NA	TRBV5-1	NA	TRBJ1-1	CASSLAPATEAFF	TGCGCCAGCAGCTTGGCCCCAGCCACTGAAGCTTTCTTT
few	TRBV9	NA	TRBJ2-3	CASSTMDDTQYF	TGTGCCAGCAGCACGATGGACGATACGCAGTATTTT
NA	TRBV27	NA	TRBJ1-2	CASSLSSGERGYGYTF	TGTGCCAGCAGTTTATCATCAGGGGAAAGGGGCTATGGCTACACCTTC
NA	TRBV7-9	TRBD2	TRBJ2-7	CASSLAETSGYEQYF	TGTGCCAGCAGCTTAGCGGAGACTAGCGGCTACGAGCAGTACTTC
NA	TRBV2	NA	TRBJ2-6	CASSVHISGANVLTF	TGTGCCAGCAGTGTCCATATCTCTGGGGCCAACGTCCTGACTTTC
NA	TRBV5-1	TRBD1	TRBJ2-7	CASSRVGQAYEQHF	TGCGCCAGCAGCCGCGTGGGACAGGCCTACGAGCAGCACTTC
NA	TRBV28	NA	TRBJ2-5	CASSVDSQETQYF	TGTGCCAGCAGCGTTGACAGCCAAGAGACCCAGTACTTC
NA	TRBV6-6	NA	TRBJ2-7	CASRQRAPYEQYF	TGTGCCAGCAGACAGCGGGCCCCCTACGAGCAGTACTTC
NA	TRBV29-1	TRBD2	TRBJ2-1	CSVSAGTSGTGEQFF	TGCAGCGTTTCCGCCGGGACTAGCGGGACGGGTGAGCAGTTCTTC
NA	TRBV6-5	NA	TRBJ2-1	CASRTGTRYNEQFF	TGTGCCAGCAGAACCGGGACTCGCTACAATGAGCAGTTCTTC
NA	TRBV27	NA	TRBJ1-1	CASKRTGSGTEAFF	TGTGCCAGCAAACGTACAGGGAGTGGCACTGAAGCTTTCTTT
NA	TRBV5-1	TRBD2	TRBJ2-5	CASSLGASGKETQYF	TGCGCCAGCAGCTTGGGGGCTAGCGGGAAAGAGACCCAGTACTTC
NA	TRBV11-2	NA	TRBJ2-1	CASSLDNTGRGQFF	TGTGCCAGCAGCTTAGACAACACAGGGAGAGGGCAGTTCTTC
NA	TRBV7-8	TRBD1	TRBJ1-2	CASSGIRDRGHGYTF	TGTGCCAGCAGCGGAATCCGGGACAGGGGGCATGGCTACACCTTC
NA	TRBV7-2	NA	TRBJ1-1	CASSLRGDTEAFF	TGTGCCAGCAGCTTGCGGGGGGACACTGAAGCTTTCTTT
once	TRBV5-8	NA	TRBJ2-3	CASSLVQVTPTDTQYF	TGTGCCAGCAGCTTGGTACAGGTGACGCCCACAGATACGCAGTATTTT
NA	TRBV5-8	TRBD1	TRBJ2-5	CASSLGTGGAGTQYF	TGTGCCAGCAGCTTAGGGACAGGGGGCGCAGGGACCCAGTACTTC
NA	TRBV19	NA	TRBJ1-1	CASSMVSVGHTEAFF	TGTGCCAGTAGTATGGTCTCAGTAGGGCACACTGAAGCTTTCTTT
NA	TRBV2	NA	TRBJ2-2	CASSATGRAGELFF	TGTGCCAGCAGTGCAACAGGGCGGGCCGGGGAGCTGTTTTTT
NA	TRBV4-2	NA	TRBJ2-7	CASSQAASMSSYEQYF	TGTGCCAGCAGCCAAGCCGCTAGCATGAGCTCCTACGAGCAGTACTTC
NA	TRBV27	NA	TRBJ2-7	CASSNIHALYEQYF	TGTGCCAGCAGCAACATCCATGCCCTCTACGAGCAGTACTTC
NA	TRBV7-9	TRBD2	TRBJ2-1	CASSSGDSGRVYNEQFF	TGTGCCAGCAGCTCCGGCGATAGCGGGAGGGTATACAATGAGCAGTTCTTC